The T cell receptor (beta chain) described here comes from a study of blood T cell repertoires in COVID-19 (dated by TCRdb to 2018 to 2021). Background on the whole study: Samples covering the acute and convalescent phases of COVID-19 were provided by collaborators in the United States, Italy and Spain. The repertoires were released in a freely available public database meant as a resource for research on the immune response to SARS-CoV-2. HLA class I and class II types, where available, came from metadata supplied by the sample provider rather than from assay-based typing. The dataset comprised deeply sampled blood TCRbeta repertoires from subjects exposed to, actively infected with, or recovered from COVID-19. The prospective study material was composed of cDNA or gDNA derived from T cells, B-cell-depleted T cells, or PBMCs. Samples were obtained from the ongoing ImmuneRACE study (first 160 participants) and from 950 to 1,500 subjects provided by 6 global collaborators. Nearly every sample came with metadata listing a de-identified subject ID, COVID-19 status, age in years and sex. General study outcomes and caveats: The amount of clinical and demographic metadata varied by source and participant and was provided uncurated.

From cysteine to phenylalanine, the CDR3 is 14 amino acids long. Only the CDR3 region is kept as DNA, spanning 42 bases read in frame from base 1. Trimming accounts for 7 bases at V and 2 bases at J, while the number of junction bases matched to no gene is 4. As encoded in the germline V gene (reference sequence), CDR1 is MNHNY while CDR2 is SVGAGI. Concerning this clone itself: Its binding antigen is unknown. The sample holds no much larger clone one base away, and base qualities are not on file.

The immunoSEQ Assay, a bias-controlled multiplex PCR, was used to amplify TCRbeta CDR3 regions from genomic DNA. The original methods were these. The number of nucleated cells in each sample was estimated from the amplification of reference gene primers within the assay. Sequence reads were collapsed and filtered to measure the absolute abundance of every unique TCRbeta CDR3 rearrangement. Productive Simpson clonality was computed per sample as the square root of Simpson's diversity index over productive rearrangements. TCRdb provides this immuneACCESS table in a form limited to in-frame rearrangements. Some clones are lacking; in checked studies, under half of them reflect an unresolved V gene, and why the rest are absent is not known. V and J calls and clone size come straight from that table; D and trimming were deduced from the DNA. The table for this sample lists 150,000 or so clones; roughly 80% of them were counted only once. The ten biggest clones cover roughly 5.2% of the sample.

One collaborating source in Seattle enrolled patients while the patients were actively infected and followed the patients over time throughout the course of disease. Each collaborating institution followed its own protocols to collect whole blood in K2EDTA tubes. For TCRbeta analysis, collaborator samples were shipped as frozen whole blood, as isolated PBMCs, or as DNA extracted from either sample type. The sequence came from an older woman with COVID-19, enrolled during active disease. The sample comprised peripheral blood. Here the chain combines TRBV6-6 and TRBJ1-4; TRBD1 agrees with 7 junctional bases. The bases read TGTGCCAGCAATCCCAGGGGGACTAATGAAAAACTGTTTTTT. This encodes CASNPRGTNEKLFF.